These T cell receptor beta chains were read from a single sample in a study of blood T cells in healthy people across ages. MiXCR was run by TCRdb on the 5' RACE reads, yielding one entry per CDR3 protein. The sample records some 1,800,000 distinct CDR3 sequences, around 40% being singletons. Sequencing was carried out using blood. These receptor sequences come from a human donor in good health. Each CDR3 is given with its conserved first and last residue. D genes are given only for firm matches. Not every row has a clone size; where given, it reads once, few, many or a size class.

size,J,D,V,DNA,CDR3
-,TRBJ2-7,TRBD1,TRBV20-1,TGCAGTGCTTATCCTCCGGGACAGGGGGCTTACGAGCAGTACTTC,CSAYPPGQGAYEQYF
-,TRBJ2-1,TRBD2,TRBV12-3/TRBV12-4,TGTGCCAGCAGTTTAAAAAGCGGGGGGGCAAATGAGCAGTTCTTC,CASSLKSGGANEQFF
few,TRBJ1-2,-,TRBV7-2,TGTGCCAGCAGCAGTAGACGGGACGCTAACTATGGCTACACCTTC,CASSSRRDANYGYTF
few,TRBJ2-7,-,TRBV10-3,TGTGCCATCAGTGACCGAGGGCTATCCTACGAGCAGTACTTC,CAISDRGLSYEQYF
-,TRBJ2-5,-,TRBV5-1,TGCGCCAGCAGCTTTGAGGCAACTGGGGAGACCCAGTACTTC,CASSFEATGETQYF
many,TRBJ2-1,TRBD2,TRBV5-1,TGCGCCAGCAGCCTGACTAGCGGAACCTACAATGAGCAGTTCTTC,CASSLTSGTYNEQFF
-,TRBJ2-1,TRBD2,TRBV29-1,TGCGGCGCCAGGGGGACTAGCGGTAAGGGGCCCTACAATGGGCAGTTCTTC,CGARGTSGKGPYNGQFF
-,TRBJ2-5,-,TRBV6-6,TGTGCCAGCAGCAAAGCCTGGTTAGAGACCCAGTACTTC,CASSKAWLETQYF
-,TRBJ1-4,-,TRBV7-2,TGTGCCAGCAGCTCACGACAGCTAAATGAAAAACTGTTTTTT,CASSSRQLNEKLFF
-,TRBJ2-4,TRBD1,TRBV7-2,TGTGCCAGCAGCTACACAGGGGTAGCCAAAAACATTCAGTACTTC,CASSYTGVAKNIQYF
-,TRBJ2-1,TRBD2,TRBV14,TGTGCCAGCAGCCCCGTGGGGGGGTTCTACAATGAGCAGTTCTTC,CASSPVGGFYNEQFF
many,TRBJ2-1,-,TRBV29-1,TGCAGCGTTGAGGAAAGACTCTTTGGCGAGCAGTTCTTC,CSVEERLFGEQFF
few,TRBJ2-1,-,TRBV2,TGTGCCACCCCATCCTCCTACAATGAGCAGTTCTTC,CATPSSYNEQFF
once,TRBJ2-5,-,TRBV20-1,TGCAGTGCTAGAGTAACCGCGAAAGAGACCCAGTACTTC,CSARVTAKETQYF
-,TRBJ1-5,-,TRBV6-6,TGTGCCAGCAGTTACCCAACAGGGTATGGTCAGCCCCAGCATTTT,CASSYPTGYGQPQHF
-,TRBJ1-1,-,TRBV6-1,TGTGCCAGCAGTGGGACACGGAACACTGAAGCTTTCTTT,CASSGTRNTEAFF
-,TRBJ2-1,TRBD2,TRBV9,TGTGCCGGCAGCCCGGGACTAGGGATTTTCGGTGAGCAGTTCTTC,CAGSPGLGIFGEQFF
-,TRBJ1-1,-,TRBV19,TGCGCCAGCAGCACCCCACCGAACACTGAAGCTTTCTTT,CASSTPPNTEAFF
once,TRBJ2-1,-,TRBV29-1,TGCAGCGTCTCTACGGGGAATGAGCAGTTCTTC,CSVSTGNEQFF